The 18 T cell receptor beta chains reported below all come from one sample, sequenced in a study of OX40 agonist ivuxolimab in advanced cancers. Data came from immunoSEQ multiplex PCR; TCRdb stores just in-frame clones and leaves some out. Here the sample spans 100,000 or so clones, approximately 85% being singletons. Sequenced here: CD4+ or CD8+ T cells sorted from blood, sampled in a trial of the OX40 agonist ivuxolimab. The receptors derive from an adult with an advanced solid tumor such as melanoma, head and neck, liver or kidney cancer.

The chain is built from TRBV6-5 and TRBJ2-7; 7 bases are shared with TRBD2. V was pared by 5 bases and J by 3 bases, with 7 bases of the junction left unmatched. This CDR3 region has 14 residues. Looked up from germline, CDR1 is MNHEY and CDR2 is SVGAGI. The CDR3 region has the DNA TGTGCCAGCAGTATCGGACTAGGGTACTACGAGCAGTACTTC. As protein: CASSIGLGYYEQYF.

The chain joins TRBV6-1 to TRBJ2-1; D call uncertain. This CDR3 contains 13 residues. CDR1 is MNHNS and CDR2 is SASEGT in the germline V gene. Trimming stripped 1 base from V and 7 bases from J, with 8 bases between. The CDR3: CASSEVNVNEQFF. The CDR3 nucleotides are TGTGCCAGCAGTGAAGTCAACGTGAATGAGCAGTTCTTC.

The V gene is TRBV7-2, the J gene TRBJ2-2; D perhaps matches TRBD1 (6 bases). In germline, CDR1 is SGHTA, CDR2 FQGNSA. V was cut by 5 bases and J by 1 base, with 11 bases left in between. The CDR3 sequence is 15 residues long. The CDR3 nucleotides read TGTGCCAGCAGCCCCTCGGGACAGAACACCGGGGAGCTGTTTTTT. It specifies CASSPSGQNTGELFF.

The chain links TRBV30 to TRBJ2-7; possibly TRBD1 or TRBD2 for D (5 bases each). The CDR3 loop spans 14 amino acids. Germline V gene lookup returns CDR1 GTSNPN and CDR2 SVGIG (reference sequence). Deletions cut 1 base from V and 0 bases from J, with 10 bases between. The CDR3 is CAWSEGTHSYEQYF. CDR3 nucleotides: TGTGCCTGGAGTGAGGGGACCCACTCCTACGAGCAGTACTTC.

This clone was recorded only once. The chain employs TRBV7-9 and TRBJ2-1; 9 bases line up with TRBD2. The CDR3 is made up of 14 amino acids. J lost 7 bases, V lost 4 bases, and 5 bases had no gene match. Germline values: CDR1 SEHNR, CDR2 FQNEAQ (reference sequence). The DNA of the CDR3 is TGTGCCAGCAGCTCCGGAACTAGCGGGAATGAGCAGTTCTTC. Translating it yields CASSSGTSGNEQFF.

CDR3 nucleotide sequence: TGTGCTAGTGTTGCTAGCGGGAGTACAGATACGCAGTATTTT. Protein product: CASVASGSTDTQYF. This sequence joins TRBV12-5 and TRBJ2-3, with TRBD2 matching 10 bases. The V gene end was trimmed by 7 bases and the J gene end by 3 bases; junction bases not matched to a gene: 4. Looked up from germline, CDR1 is LGHNT and CDR2 is FRNRAP. CDR3 length: 14 amino acids.

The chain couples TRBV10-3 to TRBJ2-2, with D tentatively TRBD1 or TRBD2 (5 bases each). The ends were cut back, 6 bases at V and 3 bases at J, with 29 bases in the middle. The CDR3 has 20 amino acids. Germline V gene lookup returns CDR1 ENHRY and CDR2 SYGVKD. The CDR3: CAISDAPGSQKGVDTGELFF. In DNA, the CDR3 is TGTGCCATCAGCGATGCGCCGGGGTCACAAAAAGGGGTGGACACCGGGGAGCTGTTTTTT.

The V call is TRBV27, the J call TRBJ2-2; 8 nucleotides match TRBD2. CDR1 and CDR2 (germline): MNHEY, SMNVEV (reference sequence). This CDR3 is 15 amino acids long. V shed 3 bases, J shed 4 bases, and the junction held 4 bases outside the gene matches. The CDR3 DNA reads TGTGCCAGCAGTTTTGCGGGAGGTGGCACCGGGGAGCTGTTTTTT. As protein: CASSFAGGGTGELFF.

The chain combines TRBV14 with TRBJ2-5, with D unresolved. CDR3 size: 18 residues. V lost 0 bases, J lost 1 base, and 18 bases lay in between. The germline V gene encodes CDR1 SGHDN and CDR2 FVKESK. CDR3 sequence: CASSQDPLGSWAQETQYF. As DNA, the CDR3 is TGTGCCAGCAGCCAAGATCCCCTAGGGTCTTGGGCCCAAGAGACCCAGTACTTC.

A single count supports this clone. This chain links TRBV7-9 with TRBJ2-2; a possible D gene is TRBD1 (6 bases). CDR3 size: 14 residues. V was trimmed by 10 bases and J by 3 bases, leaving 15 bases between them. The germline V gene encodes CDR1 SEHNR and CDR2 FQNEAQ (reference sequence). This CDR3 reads CAKGQRADTGELFF. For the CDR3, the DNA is TGTGCCAAAGGACAGCGAGCGGACACCGGGGAGCTGTTTTTT.

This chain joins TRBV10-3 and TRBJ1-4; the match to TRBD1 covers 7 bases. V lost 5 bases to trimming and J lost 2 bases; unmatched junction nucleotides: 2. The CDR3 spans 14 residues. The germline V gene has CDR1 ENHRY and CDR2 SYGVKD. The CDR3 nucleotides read TGTGCCATCAGTACAGGGGACACTAATGAAAAACTGTTTTTT. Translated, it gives CAISTGDTNEKLFF.

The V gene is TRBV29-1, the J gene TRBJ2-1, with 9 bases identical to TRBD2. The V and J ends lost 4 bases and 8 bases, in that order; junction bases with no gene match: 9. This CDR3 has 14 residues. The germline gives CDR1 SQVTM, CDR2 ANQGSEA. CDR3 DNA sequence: TGCAGCGTTGGTACTTCTAGCGGGGTCGATGAGCAGTTCTTC. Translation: CSVGTSSGVDEQFF.

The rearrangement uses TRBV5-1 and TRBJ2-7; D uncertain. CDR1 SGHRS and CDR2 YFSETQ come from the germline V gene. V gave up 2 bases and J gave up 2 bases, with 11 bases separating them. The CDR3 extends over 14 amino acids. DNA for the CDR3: TGCGCCAGCAGCTTAGGAAGTTATACCTACGAGCAGTACTTC. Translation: CASSLGSYTYEQYF.

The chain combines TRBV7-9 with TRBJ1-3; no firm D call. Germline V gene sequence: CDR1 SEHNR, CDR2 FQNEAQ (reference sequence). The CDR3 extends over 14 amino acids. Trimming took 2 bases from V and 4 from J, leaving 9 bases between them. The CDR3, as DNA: TGTGCCAGCAGCTTACCAGCCACGGGAAACACCATATATTTT. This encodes CASSLPATGNTIYF.

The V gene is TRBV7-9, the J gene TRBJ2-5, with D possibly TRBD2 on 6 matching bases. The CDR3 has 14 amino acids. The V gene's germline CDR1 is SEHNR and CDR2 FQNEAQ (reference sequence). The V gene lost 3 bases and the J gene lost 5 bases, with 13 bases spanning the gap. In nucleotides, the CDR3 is TGTGCCAGCAGCTTGGGCACGGCGGGGGAGACCCAGTACTTC. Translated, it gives CASSLGTAGETQYF.

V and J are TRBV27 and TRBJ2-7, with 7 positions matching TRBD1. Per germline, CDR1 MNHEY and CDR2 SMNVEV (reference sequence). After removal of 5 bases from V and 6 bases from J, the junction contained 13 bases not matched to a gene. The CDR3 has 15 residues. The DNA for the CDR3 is TGTGCCAGCAGTATGACAGGGTTAGGGACGGTCGAGCAGTACTTC. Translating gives CASSMTGLGTVEQYF.

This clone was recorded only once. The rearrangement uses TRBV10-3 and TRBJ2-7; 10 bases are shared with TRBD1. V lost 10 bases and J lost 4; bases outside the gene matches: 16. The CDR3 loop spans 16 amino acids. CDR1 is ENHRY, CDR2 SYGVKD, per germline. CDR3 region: CATATTSTGGLYEQYF. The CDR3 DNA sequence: TGTGCCACCGCGACTACTTCGACAGGGGGCTTGTACGAGCAGTACTTC.

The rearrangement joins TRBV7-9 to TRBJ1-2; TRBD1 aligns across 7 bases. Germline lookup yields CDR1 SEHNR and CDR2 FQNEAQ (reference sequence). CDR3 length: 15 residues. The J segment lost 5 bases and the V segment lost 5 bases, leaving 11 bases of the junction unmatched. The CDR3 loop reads CASSAEEDRDYGYTF. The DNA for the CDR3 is TGTGCCAGCAGCGCCGAGGAAGACAGGGATTATGGCTACACCTTC.